This T cell receptor (beta chain) was found in a study of cytomegalovirus exposure and HLA in healthy donors. As for this clone: Its matching antigen is unknown.

Study findings and constraints: Analyses of presence and absence presupposed an approximately uniform sequencing depth across donors.

Use of 60 Vbeta and 13 Jbeta primers characterized the PCR. The table came from immunoSEQ multiplex PCR; TCRdb's copy has only in-frame clones and leaves some out. The listing records roughly 55,000 clones. Germline loops: CDR1 SGHRS, CDR2 YFSETQ. V was cut by 0 bases and J by 0 bases, with 7 bases left in between. This CDR3 spans 15 amino acids. Sequencing was performed on PBMCs. This receptor was identified in a woman aged 45-65 years in good health and CMV-seropositive. V and J are TRBV5-1 and TRBJ1-5; D uncertain. In DNA form, the CDR3 reads TGCGCCAGCAGCTTGGGGCCTTATAGCAATCAGCCCCAGCATTTT. Residues: CASSLGPYSNQPQHF. Filled out from reference TRBV5-1 and TRBJ1-5, the complete variable domain reads KAGVTQTPRYLIKTRGQQVTLSCSPISGHRSVSWYQQTPGQGLQFLFEYFSETQRNKGNFPGRFSGRQFSNSRSEMNVSTLELGDSALYLCASSLGPYSNQPQHFGDGTRLSIL.